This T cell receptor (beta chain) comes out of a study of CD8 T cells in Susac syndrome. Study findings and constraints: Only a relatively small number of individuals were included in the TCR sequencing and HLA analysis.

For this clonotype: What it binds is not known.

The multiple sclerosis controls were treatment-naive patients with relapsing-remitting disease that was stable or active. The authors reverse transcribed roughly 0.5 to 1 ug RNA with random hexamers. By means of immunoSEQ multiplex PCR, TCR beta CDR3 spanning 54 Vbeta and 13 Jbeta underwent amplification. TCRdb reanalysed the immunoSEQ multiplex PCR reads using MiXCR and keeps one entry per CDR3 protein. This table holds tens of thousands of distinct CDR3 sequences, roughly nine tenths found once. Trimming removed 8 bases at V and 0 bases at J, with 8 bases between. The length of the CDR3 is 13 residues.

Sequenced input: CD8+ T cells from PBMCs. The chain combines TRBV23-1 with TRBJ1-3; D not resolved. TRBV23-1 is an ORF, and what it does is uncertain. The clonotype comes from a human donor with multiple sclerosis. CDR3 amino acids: CASRMSSGNTIYF. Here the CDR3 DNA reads TGCGCCAGCCGTATGAGCTCTGGAAACACCATATATTTT.